These 22 T cell receptor beta chains were sequenced from one sample in a study of shared clonotypes between healthy human individuals. Libraries were prepared by immunoSEQ multiplex PCR; TCRdb keeps only in-frame clonotypes and omits some of them. This sample yields about 450,000 clones, of which more than 75% are seen a single time; roughly 13% belongs to the top ten. Material for sequencing was PBMCs. The receptors shown here come from a woman between 35 and 50 years old in good health. Some clones in this sample may be carry-over from other donors' samples.

This clone was seen a handful of times. The chain combines TRBV11-1 with TRBJ1-1; the match to TRBD1 covers 8 bases. CDR1 is SGHAT and CDR2 is FQDESV in the germline V gene (reference sequence). V gave up 4 bases and J gave up 0 bases; unmatched junction bases: 1. The length of the CDR3 is 14 residues. This CDR3 is CASSSDRVNTEAFF. For the CDR3, the DNA is TGTGCCAGCAGCTCGGACAGGGTGAACACTGAAGCTTTCTTT.

The V gene is TRBV27, the J gene TRBJ1-4; D possibly corresponds to TRBD1 (6 bases). The CDR3 is made up of 20 amino acids. The germline V gene encodes CDR1 MNHEY and CDR2 SMNVEV (reference sequence). The V end lost 2 bases, the J end lost 0 bases, and 22 bases lay between the germline ends. CDR3 nucleotide sequence: TGTGCCAGCAGTTTAGAGGGGTACAGGGTCATGGGGGCAACTAATGAAAAACTGTTTTTT. This sequence encodes CASSLEGYRVMGATNEKLFF.

The chain links TRBV10-3 to TRBJ2-7, with D perhaps matching TRBD2 (6 bases). From germline, CDR1 is ENHRY and CDR2 SYGVKD. V was pared by 2 bases and J by 2 bases, with 10 bases between. The CDR3 is made up of 14 amino acids. CDR3 in DNA: TGTGCCATCAGTGAGACTAGCTCTCCCTACGAGCAGTACTTC. It specifies CAISETSSPYEQYF.

The chain recombines TRBV7-6 with TRBJ2-3, with a tentative D call TRBD2 (6 bases). This CDR3 comprises 16 residues. V dropped 2 bases and J dropped 3 bases, with 15 bases sitting between them. Looked up from germline, CDR1 is SGHVS and CDR2 is FNYEAQ. The CDR3, as DNA: TGTGCCAGCAGCTTAAGTTCGGGGGAGTATACAGATACGCAGTATTTT. Protein sequence: CASSLSSGEYTDTQYF.

This chain links TRBV6-5 with TRBJ2-5; 7 nucleotides match TRBD1. Matching the DNA end better, TRBJ2-7 makes the J call doubtful. The V gene's germline CDR1 is MNHEY and CDR2 SVGAGI. The CDR3 totals 14 residues. CDR3 DNA: TGTGCCAGCAGCAGACAGGGTTCAGACTACGAGCAGTACTTC. This sequence encodes CASSRQGSDYEQYF.

V and J are TRBV18 and TRBJ2-4; D is perhaps TRBD1 (5 bases). CDR3 length: 15 amino acids. The V gene's germline CDR1 is KGHSH and CDR2 LQKENI. V was clipped by 0 bases and J by 1 base, with 7 bases between them. CDR3 protein: CASSPPNRAKNIQYF. The CDR3 DNA reads as TGTGCCAGCTCACCACCCAACAGGGCCAAAAACATTCAGTACTTC.

The chain carries TRBV30 and TRBJ2-5; TRBD1 matches 7 bases. J was trimmed by 5 bases and V by 3 bases; bases with no gene match: 9. Germline assignment: CDR1 GTSNPN and CDR2 SVGIG (reference sequence). The CDR3 consists of 14 residues. This CDR3 reads CAWSQNRGTETQYF. CDR3 DNA sequence: TGTGCCTGGAGCCAAAACAGGGGTACGGAGACCCAGTACTTC.

The V gene is TRBV5-6, the J gene TRBJ2-3; 10 bases fit TRBD2. Losses at the gene ends were 5 bases for V and 1 base for J; bases not matched to a gene: 4. The CDR3 length is 15 residues. Germline-derived CDR1 and CDR2 are SGHDT and YYEEEE. The CDR3 here is CASRKTSGGTDTQYF. The CDR3 DNA follows: TGTGCCAGCAGAAAAACTAGCGGGGGCACAGATACGCAGTATTTT.

The rearrangement links TRBV7-8 to TRBJ2-7; D ambiguous. Germline V lookup: CDR1 SGHVS, CDR2 FQNEAQ. This CDR3 is built from 12 residues. Trimming cost V 5 bases and J 3 bases, with 8 bases left between them. CDR3 sequence: CASSRDNYEQYF. CDR3 DNA: TGTGCCAGCAGCCGTGACAACTACGAGCAGTACTTC.

This clone was observed once. This chain joins TRBV6-5 and TRBJ2-1; 10 bases are a match to TRBD2. Trimming cost V 8 bases and J 15 bases; bases outside gene matches: 10. CDR3 length: 12 residues. The germline V gene encodes CDR1 MNHEY and CDR2 SVGAGI. The CDR3 nucleotides read TGTGCCAGCCGTACTCTAGCGGGAGTGTTGTTCTTC. It translates to CASRTLAGVLFF.

With regard to this clone: An end of the junction differs from the germline gene, which may be a read error. The chain recombines TRBV19 with TRBJ1-1; tentative D call: TRBD1 (5 bases). The CDR3 has 15 amino acids. Germline CDR1 LNHDA, CDR2 SQIVND (reference sequence). CDR3 coding DNA: TGTGCCAGTAATATACCAGGGAAGGTGGGCACTGAAGCTTTCTTT. Protein: CASNIPGKVGTEAFF.

This clone was counted at least ten times. The V gene is TRBV6-6, the J gene TRBJ2-2; TRBD2 is a possible D gene (6 bases). This CDR3 spans 14 amino acids. Germline CDR1 is MNHNY and CDR2 is SVGAGI (reference sequence). Trimming removed 2 bases from V and 7 bases from J, with 11 bases in between. The CDR3 here is CASSYGRWDGELFF. CDR3 coding DNA: TGTGCCAGCAGTTACGGGAGGTGGGACGGGGAGCTGTTTTTT.

This chain links TRBV9 with TRBJ1-1; perhaps TRBD1 as D (5 bases). V was pared by 2 bases and J by 4 bases, with 9 bases between. CDR1 and CDR2 from the germline V gene are SGDLS and YYNGEE. The CDR3 runs 13 residues. The CDR3 DNA follows: TGTGCCAGCAGCGTCCAGGGCGGCACTGAAGCTTTCTTT. It yields the protein CASSVQGGTEAFF.

This chain joins TRBV11-3 and TRBJ2-2; TRBD2 agrees at 9 bases. CDR1 is SGHNT and CDR2 is YENEEA in the germline V gene. The CDR3 is 14 residues long. With 3 bases clipped from V and 6 bases from J, the junction kept 2 bases outside the gene matches. The CDR3 protein is CASSFGTSSGELFF. The CDR3 DNA reads as TGTGCCAGCAGCTTTGGGACTAGCTCCGGGGAGCTGTTTTTT.

This clone was observed a few times. The genes are TRBV7-2 and TRBJ2-3, with 10 bases aligning to TRBD2. The CDR3 runs 13 residues. Germline values: CDR1 SGHTA, CDR2 FQGNSA. V was clipped by 5 bases and J by 10 bases; unmatched bases: 6. The CDR3 is CASSQGSGRAQYF. The CDR3, as DNA: TGTGCCAGCAGCCAGGGCAGCGGGAGGGCGCAGTATTTT.

The chain joins TRBV28 to TRBJ1-1; no firm D call. Germline CDR1 MDHEN, CDR2 SYDVKM. CDR3 length equals 12 residues. The V and J ends lost 7 bases and 4 bases respectively, with 10 bases between them. CDR3 loop: CASIGFSTEAFF. The CDR3 coding sequence is TGTGCCAGCATCGGGTTTAGCACTGAAGCTTTCTTT.

This clone occurred a few times. This rearrangement joins TRBV7-3 to TRBJ2-6; D call uncertain. The V end lost 5 bases, the J end lost 1 base, and 12 bases lay between the germline ends. The length of the CDR3 is 16 residues. Germline V gene lookup returns CDR1 SGHTA and CDR2 FQGTGA. CDR3 DNA sequence: TGTGCCAGCAGCCTAATGGGCAGATCTGGGGCCAACGTCCTGACTTTC. This translates into CASSLMGRSGANVLTF.

The gene calls are TRBV11-2 and TRBJ2-7; the D gene could be TRBD1 or TRBD2 (5 bases each). This CDR3 spans 14 amino acids. V lost 1 base, J lost 2 bases, and 9 bases lay in between. Germline V gene data show CDR1 as SGHAT and CDR2 as FQNNGV. This chain's CDR3 is CASSLVGGPYEQYF. CDR3 bases: TGTGCCAGCAGCTTAGTTGGGGGTCCCTACGAGCAGTACTTC.

This clone occurred many times. Lacking the conserved final phenylalanine or tryptophan, this CDR3 likely reflects a read error. The DNA is left out, because the CDR3 cannot be placed on it with certainty; the CDR3 is given as TCRdb lists it. The chain recombines TRBV5-6 with TRBJ2-7; the D call TRBD1 from the table was never checked on the DNA. The CDR3 totals 8 residues, both ends included. CDR1 is SGHDT, CDR2 YYEEEE, per germline. The CDR3 is CASSSRWA.

The chain is built from TRBV30 and TRBJ2-1; 13 positions match TRBD2. The CDR3 is 18 residues long. Germline trimming cut 5 bases from V and 8 bases from J; bases unmatched to any gene: 18. CDR1 and CDR2 from the germline V gene are GTSNPN and SVGIG (reference sequence). In DNA, the CDR3 is TGTGCCTGGGCCGTGGGGTATCACGGGACTAGCGGGGTCTATGAGCAGTTCTTC. Its translation is CAWAVGYHGTSGVYEQFF.

CDR3 DNA sequence: TGTGCCAGCTCACGGGACTTCACCCTGGACTACGAGCAGTACTTC. It translates to CASSRDFTLDYEQYF. This chain joins TRBV18 and TRBJ2-7; D may be TRBD2 (6 bases). V was cut by 4 bases and J by 3 bases, with 16 bases left in between. This CDR3 region has 15 residues. Germline loops: CDR1 KGHSH, CDR2 LQKENI.

The V call is TRBV7-2, the J call TRBJ2-1, with D possibly being TRBD2 (6 bases). CDR3 length equals 16 residues. Germline V gene lookup returns CDR1 SGHTA and CDR2 FQGNSA. V shed 5 bases and J shed 7 bases, with 21 bases lying between them. The chain's CDR3 is CASSGAGGGLRNEQFF. In nucleotides, the CDR3 is TGTGCCAGCAGCGGGGCTGGCGGAGGGCTAAGGAATGAGCAGTTCTTC.